The clone carrying this T cell receptor (beta chain) has more than one count but fewer than ten. The sample belongs to a study of vaccination and CD4 T cells after COVID-19. Across the study: Four females and six males made up the convalescents, with two Hispanic. Those taking part got two shots of either the BNT162b2 or the mRNA-1273 vaccine.

TCRdb re-analysed the PCR reads in MiXCR, keeping a single row per CDR3 protein. The data contain about 20,000 distinct CDR3 sequences, less than 80% of them singletons. This CDR3 is 15 amino acids long. Germline-derived CDR1 and CDR2 are MNHEY and SMNVEV (reference sequence). V gave up 0 bases and J gave up 4 bases, with 9 bases separating them. V gene TRBV27 combines with J gene TRBJ2-2; D unresolved. The sequence was collected from a human donor who had recovered from COVID-19. The sample here was CD4+ T cells from blood, taken before SARS-CoV-2 vaccination. In DNA form, the CDR3 reads TGTGCCAGCAGTTTATCGCGGCTTCCCACCGGGGAGCTGTTTTTT. This encodes CASSLSRLPTGELFF.